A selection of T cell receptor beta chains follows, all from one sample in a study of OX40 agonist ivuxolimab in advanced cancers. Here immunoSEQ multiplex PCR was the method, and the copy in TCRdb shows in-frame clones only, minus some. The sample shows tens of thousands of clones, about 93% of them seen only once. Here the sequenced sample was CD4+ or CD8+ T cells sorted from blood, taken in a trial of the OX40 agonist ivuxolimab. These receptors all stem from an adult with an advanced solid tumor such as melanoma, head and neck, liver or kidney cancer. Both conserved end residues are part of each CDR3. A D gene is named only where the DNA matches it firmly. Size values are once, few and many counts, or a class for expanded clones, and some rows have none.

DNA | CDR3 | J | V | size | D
TGTGCCAGCAGCGTAGTTGGGACAGACAACAATGAGCAGTTCTTC | CASSVVGTDNNEQFF | TRBJ2-1 | TRBV9 | few | TRBD1
TGCGCCAGCAGCCAAGGTTTCTCGGGAGGGACAGATACGCAGTATTTT | CASSQGFSGGTDTQYF | TRBJ2-3 | TRBV4-1 | - | TRBD2
TGCAGCGTTGGGGGCCGACTTAACACCGGGGAGCTGTTTTTT | CSVGGRLNTGELFF | TRBJ2-2 | TRBV29-1 | - | -
TGTGCCAGCAGCTCTCAGGGTGGCACTGAAGCTTTCTTT | CASSSQGGTEAFF | TRBJ1-1 | TRBV7-8 | - | -
TGTGCCAGCAGCGCCGGTGGCTACACCTTC | CASSAGGYTF | TRBJ1-2 | TRBV6-5 | - | -
TGTGCCAGCAGCCACCCGGGACAGGCGGAAGAGACCCAGTACTTC | CASSHPGQAEETQYF | TRBJ2-5 | TRBV13 | - | TRBD1
TGTGCCAGCAGCGTAGCGGGGGCTTTAGAGACCCAGTACTTC | CASSVAGALETQYF | TRBJ2-5 | TRBV9 | once | -
TGTGCCAGCAGCTTTTCCGGGACAGGCCCAGCTCCGTACTTC | CASSFSGTGPAPYF | TRBJ2-5 | TRBV7-9 | - | TRBD1
TGCGCCAGCAGCCAATCAGGGTTCTCCTACGAGCAGTACTTC | CASSQSGFSYEQYF | TRBJ2-7 | TRBV4-3 | - | -
TGTGCCAGCAGTCACCTGGTCGTTGGGAATGAGCAGTTCTTC | CASSHLVVGNEQFF | TRBJ2-1 | TRBV27 | - | -
TGCGCCAGCAGCCAAGATTCCGGTGGCCCACGGCCCCAGCATTTT | CASSQDSGGPRPQHF | TRBJ1-5 | TRBV4-1 | once | -
TGTGCCAGCAGCCACCTTAGCGGGAGGGCCTACAATGAGCAGTTCTTC | CASSHLSGRAYNEQFF | TRBJ2-1 | TRBV11-3 | once | TRBD2
TGTGCCAGCTCACCTCAAGGCGGGACTGTTCCCTACGAGCAGTACTTC | CASSPQGGTVPYEQYF | TRBJ2-7 | TRBV18 | - | -
TGTGCCAGCAGCTTATGGGCCCGAGGGAACGAGCAGTACTTC | CASSLWARGNEQYF | TRBJ2-7 | TRBV11-2 | - | -
TGTGCCAGCAGCTTAACCCGATACCCAGGGACAGATACGCAGTATTTT | CASSLTRYPGTDTQYF | TRBJ2-3 | TRBV7-2 | - | -
TGTGCCAGCAGCTTAGGTGGGGCCAACGTCCTGACTTTC | CASSLGGANVLTF | TRBJ2-6 | TRBV7-8 | - | -
TGTGCCAGCACCTCTGAAGAGGGGTTCTTCAATGAGCAGTTCTTC | CASTSEEGFFNEQFF | TRBJ2-1 | TRBV7-9 | - | -